The 21 T cell receptor beta chains below come from one sample, sequenced in a study of blood T cells in healthy people across ages. Sample-barcoded 5' priming and a J-beta primer mix drove a second PCR of about 6 to 12 cycles. Each CDR3 protein gets one entry after TCRdb re-called the 5' RACE reads with MiXCR. The sample has about 940,000 distinct CDR3 sequences, about 48% seen once. The sequencing input was blood. The receptor set was obtained from a man aged 30-40 years in good health.

The chain combines TRBV6-5 with TRBJ2-3, with TRBD1 matching over 7 bases. Germline loops: CDR1 MNHEY, CDR2 SVGAGI. The CDR3 has 14 residues. With 6 bases clipped from V and 3 bases from J, the junction kept 6 bases outside the gene matches. CDR3 sequence reads: CASRTGVGTDTQYF. The CDR3 DNA follows: TGTGCCAGCAGAACAGGGGTAGGGACAGATACGCAGTATTTT.

A few counts support this clonotype. This rearrangement joins TRBV4-1 to TRBJ2-7; D uncertain. Germline-derived CDR1 and CDR2 are MGHRA and YSYEKL. V shed 1 base and J shed 2 bases, with 12 bases lying between them. CDR3 length: 15 residues. CDR3 sequence (DNA): TGCGCCAGCAGCCAAGTCAGAACTTTCGCCTACGAGCAGTACTTC. It codes for CASSQVRTFAYEQYF.

This clonotype was seen more than once but under ten times. The DNA for the CDR3 is TGCAGCGTCCCCTCTCCCGGCTACACCTTC. Protein sequence: CSVPSPGYTF. The chain couples TRBV29-1 to TRBJ1-2; D remains unclear. This CDR3 has 10 amino acids. Germline V gene lookup returns CDR1 SQVTM and CDR2 ANQGSEA. V gave up 6 bases and J gave up 8 bases, with 10 bases separating them.

V gene TRBV20-1 combines with J gene TRBJ2-5; a weak D match, TRBD2 (5 bases). Germline V gene data show CDR1 as DFQATT and CDR2 as SNEGSKA (reference sequence). The germline V and J ends were trimmed by 7 bases and 3 bases, with 15 bases remaining between them. This CDR3 has 13 amino acids. CDR3 amino acids: CSVTPGDKETQYF. DNA for the CDR3: TGCAGTGTAACCCCCGGGGATAAAGAGACCCAGTACTTC.

This chain uses TRBV4-1 with TRBJ2-3; 7 nucleotides line up with TRBD2. This CDR3 spans 15 amino acids. V gave up 1 base and J gave up 3 bases; unmatched junction bases: 4. The germline V gene encodes CDR1 MGHRA and CDR2 YSYEKL. The CDR3 DNA reads as TGCGCCAGCAGCCAAGCCCCAGCGGGGACAGATACGCAGTATTTT. This sequence encodes CASSQAPAGTDTQYF.

This rearrangement joins TRBV11-2 to TRBJ1-2; D is uncertain. The CDR3 sequence is 21 residues long. Germline V lookup: CDR1 SGHAT, CDR2 FQNNGV. The V end lost 1 base, the J end lost 1 base, and 28 bases lay between the germline ends. The CDR3 bases are TGTGCCAGCAGCTTAGTGGGAGGGAACACCCTTACTCCAGTCGTTAACTATGGCTACACCTTC. It specifies CASSLVGGNTLTPVVNYGYTF. Complete variable domain (other parts from reference TRBV11-2 and TRBJ1-2): EAGVAQSPRYKIIEKRQSVAFWCNPISGHATLYWYQQILGQGPKLLIQFQNNGVVDDSQLPKDRFSAERLKGVDSTLKIQPAKLEDSAVYLCASSLVGGNTLTPVVNYGYTFGSGTRLTVV.

This chain uses TRBV5-6 with TRBJ2-3, with 9 bases fitting TRBD2. Per germline, CDR1 SGHDT and CDR2 YYEEEE. After removal of 4 bases from V and 2 bases from J, the junction contained 11 bases not matched to a gene. This CDR3 comprises 17 residues. CDR3 protein: CASSRPSSGEITDTQYF. The CDR3 DNA is TGTGCCAGCAGCCGTCCCTCTAGCGGGGAGATCACAGATACGCAGTATTTT.

The chain links TRBV28 to TRBJ2-3; TRBD2 agrees at 10 bases. This CDR3 contains 14 residues. The germline V gene encodes CDR1 MDHEN and CDR2 SYDVKM. V lost 7 bases, J lost 6 bases, and 7 bases stayed unmatched. The CDR3 loop is CASKVAGGRDTQYF. The CDR3 nucleotides are TGTGCCAGCAAAGTAGCGGGAGGACGGGATACGCAGTATTTT.

On this clonotype itself: A much larger clone lies one base from this, so it may be a read error. The rearrangement joins TRBV6-6 to TRBJ2-5; TRBD2 is a possible D gene (5 bases). The V end was cut by 6 bases, the J end by 11 bases, with 19 bases between. Germline V gene sequence: CDR1 MNHNY, CDR2 SVGAGI (reference sequence). The CDR3 has 13 residues. Written as DNA, the CDR3 is TGTGCCAGCAGCCCTAGGGAGTACAATGAGCAGTACTTC. Its protein is CASSPREYNEQYF.

This clonotype was seen repeatedly, ten times or more. The chain joins TRBV24-1 to TRBJ2-7, with TRBD1 matching 8 bases. Germline CDR1 reads KGHDR; CDR2 reads SFDVKD. The CDR3 length is 15 residues. V dropped 4 bases and J dropped 5; count of bases not matched to a gene: 9. DNA for the CDR3: TGTGCCACCAGTGACTCGAGGACAGGGCAGGACGAGCAGTACTTC. As protein: CATSDSRTGQDEQYF.

About this clonotype: This may be a read error: a much more frequent sequence differs by one nucleotide. This sequence joins TRBV7-2 and TRBJ2-5; D call uncertain. The J call could be wrong; TRBJ2-1 is a better fit for the DNA end. The CDR3 contains 14 residues. Germline lookup yields CDR1 SGHTA and CDR2 FQGNSA. The CDR3 loop is CASSFQAIQETQFF. The CDR3 DNA reads as TGTGCCAGCAGCTTCCAAGCGATACAAGAGACCCAGTTCTTC.

In this sample, this clonotype turned up once. The chain employs TRBV6-2 or TRBV6-3 and TRBJ1-5, with D unclear. Germline V lookup: CDR1 MNHEY, CDR2 SVGEGT. Between the trimmed V and J ends, which lost 6 bases and 0 bases, there was a span of 9 bases. The CDR3 is 14 amino acids. DNA of the CDR3: TGTGCCAGCAGCCATGATTATAGCAATCAGCCCCAGCATTTT. It codes for CASSHDYSNQPQHF.

Only a few counts were recorded for this clonotype. The chain links TRBV29-1 to TRBJ2-7, with TRBD1 identical over 7 bases. The CDR3 extends over 13 amino acids. From germline, CDR1 is SQVTM and CDR2 ANQGSEA. J gave up 2 bases and V 4 bases, and 5 bases lay outside the gene matches. In DNA form, the CDR3 reads TGCAGCGTTGTGCGGCAGGGGGCCTACGAGCAGTACTTC. Translated, it gives CSVVRQGAYEQYF.

The V and J genes are TRBV27 and TRBJ2-5; D gene unclear. V was clipped by 8 bases and J by 7 bases, with 20 bases between them. There are 14 residues in the CDR3. Germline V lookup: CDR1 MNHEY, CDR2 SMNVEV (reference sequence). The CDR3 is CASGRRDLYWTQYF. DNA of the CDR3: TGTGCCAGCGGCCGCAGAGACCTTTATTGGACCCAGTACTTC.

This clonotype came up a few times. The rearrangement links TRBV11-1 to TRBJ1-2, with D perhaps TRBD1 (6 bases). Trimming took off 5 bases at V and 8 bases at J, with 18 bases between the two ends. CDR1 is SGHAT and CDR2 is FQDESV in the germline V gene (reference sequence). This CDR3 has 14 amino acids. The CDR3 sequence: CASSPDRPPGGYTF. The DNA for the CDR3 is TGTGCCAGCAGCCCCGACAGGCCCCCGGGAGGCTACACCTTC. Full variable domain (remainder filled in from reference TRBV11-1 and TRBJ1-2): EAEVAQSPRYKITEKSQAVAFWCDPISGHATLYWYRQILGQGPELLVQFQDESVVDDSQLPKDRFSAERLKGVDSTLKIQPAELGDSAMYLCASSPDRPPGGYTFGSGTRLTVV.

The V and J genes are TRBV9 and TRBJ2-2; 7 bases are a match to TRBD1. This CDR3 region has 14 residues. Germline CDR1 SGDLS, CDR2 YYNGEE. The junction had 1 base not matched to a gene; V was cut back by 3 bases and J by 2 bases. The CDR3: CASSAGGNTGELFF. Here the CDR3 DNA reads TGTGCCAGCAGCGCAGGGGGAAACACCGGGGAGCTGTTTTTT. Full variable domain (remainder filled in from reference TRBV9 and TRBJ2-2): DSGVTQTPKHLITATGQRVTLRCSPRSGDLSVYWYQQSLDQGLQFLIQYYNGEERAKGNILERFSAQQFPDLHSELNLSSLELGDSALYFCASSAGGNTGELFFGEGSRLTVL.

The V and J genes are TRBV12-3 or TRBV12-4 and TRBJ2-2; the D is unclear. The CDR3 consists of 11 residues. V lost 3 bases, J lost 10 bases, and 6 bases lay in between. CDR3 in amino acids: CASSFSTELFF. CDR3 bases: TGTGCCAGCAGTTTTTCCACGGAGCTGTTTTTT.

The V call is TRBV20-1, the J call TRBJ1-2, with 7 bases identical to TRBD1. The CDR3 loop spans 15 amino acids. V shed 0 bases, J shed 8 bases, and the junction held 12 bases outside the gene matches. Germline-derived CDR1 and CDR2 are DFQATT and SNEGSKA (reference sequence). The CDR3 region is CSARDIARGDWGYTF. CDR3 DNA: TGCAGTGCTAGAGATATCGCCAGGGGGGATTGGGGCTACACCTTC.

The chain uses TRBV7-2 and TRBJ2-2; D is unresolved. The germline V and J ends were trimmed by 1 base and 6 bases, with 6 bases remaining between them. The CDR3 is 13 residues long. Germline lookup yields CDR1 SGHTA and CDR2 FQGNSA. The CDR3 loop reads CASSLGAAGELFF. The CDR3 region has the DNA TGTGCCAGCAGCTTAGGGGCGGCCGGGGAGCTGTTTTTT.

This clonotype has more than one count but fewer than ten. The V gene is TRBV4-3, the J gene TRBJ2-7; 9 nucleotides align to TRBD1. Germline values: CDR1 LGHNA, CDR2 YSLEER. The CDR3 loop spans 15 amino acids. The V segment lost 4 bases and the J segment 5 bases; nucleotides outside the gene matches: 9. The CDR3 loop is CASSRVGTGSNEQYF. The CDR3 nucleotides read TGCGCCAGCAGCCGAGTCGGGACAGGGTCCAACGAGCAGTACTTC.

V is TRBV6-1 and J is TRBJ1-2, with 7 positions matching TRBD1. The ends lost 1 base at V and 2 bases at J; junction bases unmatched: 7. CDR1 and CDR2 (germline): MNHNS, SASEGT. The CDR3 covers 16 residues. DNA for the CDR3: TGTGCCAGCAGTGAAGTTGAGGAACAGGGGAACTATGGCTACACCTTC. This codes for CASSEVEEQGNYGYTF.